This TCR beta chain was found in a study of blood T cells in healthy people across ages. Whole-study findings and limits: Versus aged donors, long-lived donors had higher diversity and more naive CD4+ cells. Expanded clonotype changes were possibly confounded by unknown donor CMV status.

The CDR3 length is 12 residues. The germline V gene encodes CDR1 SQVTM and CDR2 ANQGSEA. With 7 bases removed from V and 6 bases from J, the gap between germline ends came to 15 bases. Through a sample-barcoded 5' primer and a J-beta primer mix, a second PCR was run for roughly 7 to 12 cycles. MiXCR, run by TCRdb on the 5' RACE reads, gives a single entry per CDR3 protein. The data show around 1,000,000 distinct CDR3 sequences, around 25% seen once. This clonotype has more than one count but fewer than ten. Its antigen is undetermined. These data were also reused for a study on T cells of mothers and their children. From that report: Detection yielded no persistent microchimeric T cell clones.

Material: blood. The receptor was derived from a girl aged 2 to 10 in good health. The chain has TRBV29-1 and TRBJ1-1, with D possibly TRBD1 on 5 matching bases. This chain's CDR3 is CSATGRPPEAFF. In DNA, the CDR3 is TGCAGCGCCACAGGACGGCCGCCTGAAGCTTTCTTT.